What follows are 9 T cell receptor beta chains derived from one specimen sequenced in a study of blood T cell repertoires in COVID-19. The repertoire was sequenced with immunoSEQ multiplex PCR; TCRdb's copy has only in-frame clones and lacks some. This sample has about 330,000 clones, with 85% to 90% found just once. The material sequenced was peripheral blood. The receptors stem from a woman between 50 and 59 years old with active or convalescent COVID-19.

The V and J genes are TRBV5-5 and TRBJ1-6, with D uncertain. The CDR3 has 16 amino acids. The V gene's germline CDR1 is SGHKS and CDR2 YYEKEE (reference sequence). Trimming took 0 bases from V and 6 from J, leaving 13 bases between them. The CDR3 sequence is CASSLGTGLANSPLHF. The CDR3, as DNA: TGTGCCAGCAGCTTGGGAACCGGGTTAGCTAATTCACCCCTCCACTTT.

The gene calls are TRBV4-1 and TRBJ2-1; the match to TRBD2 covers 11 bases. The CDR3 length is 18 residues. Trimming cost V 1 base and J 4 bases; bases outside gene matches: 9. The V gene's germline CDR1 is MGHRA and CDR2 YSYEKL. The CDR3 DNA is TGCGCCAGCAGCCAAGTTTGGGCCGGGACTAGCGGATACAATGAGCAGTTCTTC. Translating gives CASSQVWAGTSGYNEQFF.

The gene calls are TRBV4-1 and TRBJ1-1; D gene ambiguous. The CDR3 has 14 amino acids. The germline V gene has CDR1 MGHRA and CDR2 YSYEKL. The V end lost 3 bases, the J end lost 1 base, and 9 bases lay between the germline ends. As DNA, the CDR3 is TGCGCCAGCAGCCACCCGTACGGGAACACTGAAGCTTTCTTT. It encodes CASSHPYGNTEAFF.

This sequence joins TRBV5-4 and TRBJ2-1; 14 bases match TRBD2. CDR3 length: 16 amino acids. CDR1 is SGHNT, CDR2 YYREEE, per germline (reference sequence). Germline trimming cut 4 bases from V and 4 bases from J; bases unmatched to any gene: 4. The DNA of the CDR3 is TGTGCCAGCAGCCGGGGACTAGCGGGAGAATACAATGAGCAGTTCTTC. Protein sequence: CASSRGLAGEYNEQFF.

The rearrangement uses TRBV7-8 and TRBJ1-5, with D possibly TRBD1 on 6 matching bases. Trimming took 2 bases from V and 0 from J, leaving 17 bases between them. Germline CDR1 and CDR2: SGHVS and FQNEAQ. The CDR3 runs 18 residues. For the CDR3, the DNA is TGTGCCAGCAGCTTACAACTGGGGGCCGAATATAGCAATCAGCCCCAGCATTTT. This gives the protein CASSLQLGAEYSNQPQHF.

CDR3 sequence (DNA): TGTGCCAGCAGCATAGGGGGAGGGGCCGGAAACACCATATATTTT. Translating gives CASSIGGGAGNTIYF. The gene calls are TRBV7-9 and TRBJ1-3; D is perhaps TRBD1 (6 bases). Germline V gene data show CDR1 as SEHNR and CDR2 as FQNEAQ (reference sequence). The CDR3 totals 15 residues. V lost 5 bases and J lost 4, with 15 bases in between.

CDR3 sequence (DNA): TGTGCCAGCAGTCTAAGCGTCTACTACGAGCAGTACTTC. The encoded protein is CASSLSVYYEQYF. The J gene is TRBJ2-7, the V gene TRBV6-2 or TRBV6-3; D gene ambiguous. The length of the CDR3 is 13 residues. The V gene lost 5 bases and the J gene lost 3 bases, with 11 bases spanning the gap. Germline V gives CDR1 MNHEY, CDR2 SVGEGT.

DNA of the CDR3: TGCAGCGTCCAGAGCCTCCGACAGGGCTCTTACGAGCAGTACTTC. This translates into CSVQSLRQGSYEQYF. This chain joins TRBV29-1 and TRBJ2-7, with TRBD1 identical over 7 bases. V shed 6 bases and J 4 bases; nucleotides not matched to a gene: 15. The germline V gene has CDR1 SQVTM and CDR2 ANQGSEA. This CDR3 region has 15 residues.

The rearrangement links TRBV7-9 to TRBJ1-2; 8 positions match TRBD1. The CDR3 loop spans 14 amino acids. Trimming removed 5 bases from V and 3 bases from J; junction bases left unmatched: 5. CDR1 is SEHNR and CDR2 is FQNEAQ in the germline V gene (reference sequence). The CDR3: CASSPGQAYYGYTF. The CDR3 DNA reads as TGTGCCAGCAGCCCGGGACAGGCGTACTATGGCTACACCTTC.